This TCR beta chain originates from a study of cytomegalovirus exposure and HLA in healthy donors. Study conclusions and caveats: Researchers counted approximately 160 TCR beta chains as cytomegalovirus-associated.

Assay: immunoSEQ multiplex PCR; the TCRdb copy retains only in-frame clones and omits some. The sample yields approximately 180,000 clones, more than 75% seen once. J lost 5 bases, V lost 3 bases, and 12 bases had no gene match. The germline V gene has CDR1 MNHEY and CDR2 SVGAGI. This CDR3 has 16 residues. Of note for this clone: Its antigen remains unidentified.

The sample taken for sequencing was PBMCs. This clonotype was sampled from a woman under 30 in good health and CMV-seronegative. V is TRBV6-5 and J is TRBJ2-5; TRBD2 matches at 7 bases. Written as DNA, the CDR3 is TGTGCCAGCAGTTATAGGGGACTAACCCAGGCCGAGACCCAGTACTTC. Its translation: CASSYRGLTQAETQYF.